One and the same sample provided the 11 T cell receptor beta chains below, sequenced in a study of cytomegalovirus exposure and HLA in healthy donors. This PCR relied on a set of 60 Vbeta primers and 13 Jbeta primers. TCRdb keeps only in-frame clones here, not all; method: immunoSEQ multiplex PCR. The profile shows 150,000 to 200,000 clones, approximately 67% of them singletons. Sequenced input: PBMCs. These receptors were collected from a young woman in good health and CMV-seropositive.

The CDR3 protein is CASSLTGAGNTIYF. The CDR3 nucleotides are TGTGCCAGCAGCCTAACGGGAGCTGGAAACACCATATATTTT. This chain connects TRBV7-9 to TRBJ1-3; D is uncertain. Germline CDR1 and CDR2: SEHNR and FQNEAQ (reference sequence). V lost 5 bases, J lost 2 bases, and 10 bases lay in between. This CDR3 has 14 residues.

J is TRBJ2-7 and V is TRBV30, with 13 bases lining up with TRBD2. Germline V lookup: CDR1 GTSNPN, CDR2 SVGIG (reference sequence). V was pared by 1 base and J by 5 bases, with 5 bases of the junction left unmatched. The CDR3 loop spans 15 amino acids. CDR3 residues: CAWSAIGLAGDEQYF. The CDR3 bases are TGTGCCTGGAGTGCTATCGGACTAGCGGGAGACGAGCAGTACTTC.

The chain links TRBV14 to TRBJ1-6; possibly TRBD1 for D (5 bases). The CDR3 runs to 17 residues. Germline V lookup: CDR1 SGHDN, CDR2 FVKESK. Trimming took 4 bases from V and 6 from J, leaving 19 bases between them. CDR3 DNA: TGTGCCAGCAGCCGCTGGGGCCTCGGAACGGTTAATTCACCCCTCCACTTT. As protein: CASSRWGLGTVNSPLHF.

Only one count was recorded for this clone. V gene TRBV27 combines with J gene TRBJ1-6; TRBD1 is a possible D gene (6 bases). CDR1 and CDR2 (germline): MNHEY, SMNVEV (reference sequence). The V end lost 2 bases, the J end lost 7 bases, and 12 bases lay between the germline ends. This CDR3 is 15 amino acids long. This CDR3 reads CASSLRGTPNSPLHF. The CDR3 DNA reads TGTGCCAGCAGTTTAAGGGGGACCCCCAATTCACCCCTCCACTTT.

There are a few counts of this clone. The CDR3 region is CASSYSDRTYGYTF. In DNA form, the CDR3 reads TGTGCCAGCAGTTACTCGGACAGGACCTATGGCTACACCTTC. The V call is TRBV6-5, the J call TRBJ1-2; 7 bases line up with TRBD1. CDR3 length: 14 amino acids. The germline CDR1 and CDR2 sequences are MNHEY and SVGAGI. V was pared by 0 bases and J by 4 bases, with 2 bases of the junction left unmatched.

This clone was detected a few times. The rearrangement joins TRBV7-9 to TRBJ1-1, with D tentatively TRBD1 (5 bases). V lost 4 bases to trimming and J lost 8 bases, with 17 bases between them. This CDR3 spans 14 amino acids. Germline assignment: CDR1 SEHNR and CDR2 FQNEAQ (reference sequence). The DNA of the CDR3 is TGTGCCAGCAGCTCACGGCAGGGCCCACTGGAAGCTTTCTTT. Translated: CASSSRQGPLEAFF.

This clone was picked up a small number of times. The genes are TRBV6-1 and TRBJ1-1; D not resolved. Trimming shortened V by 6 bases and J by 1 base, and 6 bases separated the two germline ends. The germline V gene has CDR1 MNHNS and CDR2 SASEGT. The CDR3 runs 12 residues. As DNA, the CDR3 is TGTGCCAGCAGGGTACAGAACACTGAAGCTTTCTTT. Its translation: CASRVQNTEAFF.

This clone has just one count. This sequence joins TRBV30 and TRBJ2-2; D gene ambiguous. Trimming left V 5 bases short and J 4 bases short, with 5 bases between. In germline, CDR1 is GTSNPN, CDR2 SVGIG (reference sequence). There are 11 residues in the CDR3. CDR3 amino acids: CAWGRTGELFF. The CDR3 region has the DNA TGTGCCTGGGGGCGCACCGGGGAGCTGTTTTTT.

This clone was seen just once. The chain carries TRBV2 and TRBJ2-3, with 9 bases identical to TRBD1. Germline trimming cut 1 base from V and 4 bases from J; bases unmatched to any gene: 9. This CDR3 is 17 amino acids long. CDR1 and CDR2 (germline): SNHLY, FYNNEI. Here the CDR3 DNA reads TGTGCCAGCAGTGAAGTGGGGCGGGGACAGGGTCCAGATACGCAGTATTTT. This encodes CASSEVGRGQGPDTQYF.

CDR3 sequence: CASTGLAGGHTDTQYF. The CDR3, as DNA: TGTGCCAGCACAGGACTAGCGGGGGGCCACACAGATACGCAGTATTTT. J is TRBJ2-3 and V is TRBV27; TRBD2 aligns across 14 bases. J was trimmed by 2 bases and V by 7 bases; bases with no gene match: 5. CDR1 is MNHEY and CDR2 is SMNVEV in the germline V gene (reference sequence). The CDR3 is made up of 16 amino acids.

The genes are TRBV5-5 and TRBJ2-2, with TRBD2 identical over 12 bases. CDR3 size: 16 residues. Looked up from germline, CDR1 is SGHKS and CDR2 is YYEKEE (reference sequence). V lost 4 bases to trimming and J lost 1 base; unmatched junction nucleotides: 2. The CDR3 sequence: CASSPLAGGNTGELFF. CDR3 coding DNA: TGTGCCAGCAGCCCACTAGCGGGGGGGAACACCGGGGAGCTGTTTTTT.